Below, 16 T cell receptor beta chains from the same sample are listed, as sequenced in a study of blood T cell repertoires in COVID-19. Some clones are missing from TCRdb's copy, which holds only in-frame ones; the method was immunoSEQ multiplex PCR. Among approximately 400,000 clones listed, approximately 93% were seen once. The sample taken for sequencing was PBMCs or T cells enriched from blood (not recorded which). These receptors all come from a woman aged 40-49 years who had been exposed to COVID-19.

Details on this clone: The germline gene is not matched at one end of the junction; a read error may be the cause. V is TRBV5-1 and J is TRBJ1-2; 7 nucleotides align to TRBD1. CDR3 length equals 13 residues. Germline V CDR1 and CDR2: SGHRS, YFSETQ. The CDR3 DNA reads TGCGCCAGCAGCTTGGGACAGGGCGATGGCTACATCTTC. This encodes CASSLGQGDGYIF.

The rearrangement links TRBV29-1 to TRBJ1-2; TRBD1 matches at 9 bases. The germline gives CDR1 SQVTM, CDR2 ANQGSEA. The CDR3 sequence is 12 residues long. Trimming at V came to 6 bases and at J to 5 bases, leaving 4 bases not matched to a gene. DNA of the CDR3: TGCAGCGTGGGACAGGGTGGTTATGGCTACACCTTC. Protein sequence: CSVGQGGYGYTF.

V is TRBV7-3 and J is TRBJ2-2; 12 nucleotides line up with TRBD2. The CDR3 runs to 17 residues. Germline V lookup: CDR1 SGHTA, CDR2 FQGTGA. V lost 5 bases and J lost 0; bases outside the gene matches: 4. CDR3 loop: CASSTRLAGANTGELFF. CDR3 nucleotides: TGTGCCAGCAGCACCCGACTAGCGGGGGCGAACACCGGGGAGCTGTTTTTT. Full variable domain (remainder filled in from reference TRBV7-3 and TRBJ2-2): GAGVSQTPSNKVTEKGKYVELRCDPISGHTALYWYRQSLGQGPEFLIYFQGTGAADDSGLPNDRFFAVRPEGSVSTLKIQRTERGDSAVYLCASSTRLAGANTGELFFGEGSRLTVL.

The CDR3 sequence: CASSNGQSPNYGYTF. The CDR3 nucleotides read TGTGCCAGCAGCAACGGACAGTCCCCTAACTATGGCTACACCTTC. V usage is TRBV7-9 and J usage is TRBJ1-2; a possible D gene is TRBD1 (6 bases). Trimming took off 5 bases at V and 0 bases at J, with 13 bases between the two ends. The length of the CDR3 is 15 residues. The V gene's germline CDR1 is SEHNR and CDR2 FQNEAQ (reference sequence).

The V gene is TRBV7-2, the J gene TRBJ1-2, with 7 bases that match TRBD1. CDR1 and CDR2 (germline): SGHTA, FQGNSA. Germline trimming cut 7 bases from V and 2 bases from J; bases unmatched to any gene: 4. This CDR3 comprises 13 residues. The CDR3, as DNA: TGTGCCAGCACCATACAGGGGAACTATGGCTACACCTTC. It is translated as CASTIQGNYGYTF.

V usage is TRBV5-1 and J usage is TRBJ1-6; D uncertain. Germline-derived CDR1 and CDR2 are SGHRS and YFSETQ. With 4 bases removed from V and 8 bases from J, the gap between germline ends came to 10 bases. The CDR3 consists of 13 residues. The CDR3 coding sequence is TGCGCCAGCAGCCTCTCTTCGGATTCACCCCTCCACTTT. It is translated as CASSLSSDSPLHF.

V and J are TRBV12-5 and TRBJ1-6; 7 positions agree with TRBD1. Germline V gene sequence: CDR1 LGHNT, CDR2 FRNRAP. CDR3 size: 16 residues. With 7 bases clipped from V and 5 bases from J, the junction kept 11 bases outside the gene matches. The CDR3 nucleotides read TGTGCTAGTGCCAGTTGGGTGGGACAGAATAATTCACCCCTCCACTTT. It encodes CASASWVGQNNSPLHF.

The chain carries TRBV4-1 and TRBJ1-4, with a possible D match to TRBD1 (6 bases). V lost 4 bases, J lost 7 bases, and 16 bases lay in between. CDR1 and CDR2 from the germline V gene are MGHRA and YSYEKL. The CDR3 is 15 residues long. The chain's CDR3 is CASSPSQGLGEKLFF. CDR3 sequence (DNA): TGCGCCAGCAGCCCGAGCCAGGGGCTCGGTGAAAAACTGTTTTTT.

The CDR3 protein is CASSPAGNTIYF. In nucleotides, the CDR3 is TGTGCCAGCAGCCCCGCGGGAAACACCATATATTTT. The chain combines TRBV7-6 with TRBJ1-3; D is unclear. In germline, CDR1 is SGHVS, CDR2 FNYEAQ. This CDR3 spans 12 amino acids. V lost 5 bases and J 4 bases, leaving 6 bases between the germline ends.

The gene calls are TRBV19 and TRBJ1-1; D is unclear. Germline V lookup: CDR1 LNHDA, CDR2 SQIVND (reference sequence). Trimming shortened V by 6 bases and J by 11 bases, and 13 bases separated the two germline ends. The CDR3 runs to 11 residues. The CDR3, as DNA: TGTGCCAGTAGCCCAGTCCCGAGGGCTTTCTTT. It codes for CASSPVPRAFF.

The rearrangement links TRBV5-4 to TRBJ2-5, with 12 nucleotides matching TRBD2. The CDR3 length is 16 residues. CDR1 and CDR2 from the germline V gene are SGHNT and YYREEE (reference sequence). V lost 4 bases and J lost 1; bases outside the gene matches: 5. This CDR3 is CASSLAGGPSQETQYF. The CDR3 region has the DNA TGTGCCAGCAGCCTAGCGGGGGGGCCAAGCCAAGAGACCCAGTACTTC.

V and J are TRBV2 and TRBJ2-4; D is possibly TRBD2 (6 bases). The CDR3 has 13 amino acids. V lost 5 bases and J lost 9, with 14 bases in between. The germline V gene encodes CDR1 SNHLY and CDR2 FYNNEI. CDR3 region: CASSLNRGTIQYF. The CDR3 DNA is TGTGCCAGCAGTTTAAACCGGGGGACCATTCAGTACTTC.

Comment on this clone: This is likely a read error, given that the CDR3 carries no conserved phenylalanine or tryptophan at its end. Because the CDR3's place on the DNA is in doubt, the DNA is left out and the CDR3 is given as listed by TCRdb. The chain recombines TRBV21-1 with TRBJ1-6; the D call in the table, TRBD1, was not verified against the DNA. TRBV21-1 is deemed a pseudogene. Both ends counted, the CDR3 spans 13 residues. CDR3 loop: CASSTRPRDRRGE.

V is TRBV5-8 and J is TRBJ1-1; D ambiguous. The CDR3 runs to 15 residues. Germline V gene data show CDR1 as SGHTS and CDR2 as YDEGEE. V lost 1 base, J lost 0 bases, and 10 bases lay in between. CDR3 in DNA: TGTGCCAGCAGCTTGCGGAGCATATTGAACACTGAAGCTTTCTTT. As protein: CASSLRSILNTEAFF. Full variable domain (remainder filled in from reference TRBV5-8 and TRBJ1-1): EAGVTQSPTHLIKTRGQQATLRCSPISGHTSVYWYQQALGLGLQFLLWYDEGEERNRGNFPPRFSGRQFPNYSSELNVNALELEDSALYLCASSLRSILNTEAFFGQGTRLTVV.

J is TRBJ2-5 and V is TRBV28; TRBD2 matches 7 bases. The CDR3 totals 18 residues. The germline gives CDR1 MDHEN, CDR2 SYDVKM. V gave up 7 bases and J gave up 1 base; unmatched junction bases: 18. Written as DNA, the CDR3 is TGTGCCAGCACCCGAGGTCGGACTAGTGCCGCCTTCCAAGAGACCCAGTACTTC. Its translation: CASTRGRTSAAFQETQYF. Full variable domain (remainder filled in from reference TRBV28 and TRBJ2-5): DVKVTQSSRYLVKRTGEKVFLECVQDMDHENMFWYRQDPGLGLRLIYFSYDVKMKEKGDIPEGYSVSREKKERFSLILESASTNQTSMYLCASTRGRTSAAFQETQYFGPGTRLLVL.

This CDR3 reads CASRADSSPYNEQFF. The CDR3 coding sequence is TGTGCCAGCAGAGCGGACAGTAGCCCCTACAATGAGCAGTTCTTC. The chain joins TRBV6-5 to TRBJ2-1, with D tentatively TRBD1 (6 bases). Deletions cut 6 bases from V and 2 bases from J, with 14 bases between. Germline CDR1 is MNHEY and CDR2 is SVGAGI. The CDR3 runs 15 residues.